The text below deals with one T cell receptor (beta chain). Healthy individuals who donated bone marrow served as the donors. This record comes from a study of cytomegalovirus exposure and HLA in healthy donors. A multiplex PCR was run with 60 Vbeta primers and 13 Jbeta primers. The repertoire was sequenced with immunoSEQ multiplex PCR; TCRdb's copy has only in-frame clones and lacks some. The table has fewer than 250,000 clones, roughly three quarters seen once; the top ten hold roughly 1.6%. This CDR3 is 17 amino acids long. From germline, CDR1 is SGHRS and CDR2 YFSETQ. With 1 base removed from V and 3 bases from J, the gap between germline ends came to 16 bases.

Sample: PBMCs. The V call is TRBV5-1, the J call TRBJ1-4; D is uncertain. The TCR was taken from a woman in her late teens or twenties in good health and CMV-seronegative. The CDR3: CASSLFVRGVANEKLFF. The CDR3 nucleotides are TGCGCCAGCAGCTTGTTCGTTCGAGGTGTGGCTAATGAAAAACTGTTTTTT.